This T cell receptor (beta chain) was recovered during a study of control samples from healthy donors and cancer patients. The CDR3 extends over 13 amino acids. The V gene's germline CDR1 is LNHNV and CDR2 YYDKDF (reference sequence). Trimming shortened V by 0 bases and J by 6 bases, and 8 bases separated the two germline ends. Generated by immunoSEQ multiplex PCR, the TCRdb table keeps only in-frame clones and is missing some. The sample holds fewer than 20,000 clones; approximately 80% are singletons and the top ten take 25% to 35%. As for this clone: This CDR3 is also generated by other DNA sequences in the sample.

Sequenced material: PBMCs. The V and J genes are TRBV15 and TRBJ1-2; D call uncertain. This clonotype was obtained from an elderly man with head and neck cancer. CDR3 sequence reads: CATSREEGDGYTF. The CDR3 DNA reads TGTGCCACCAGCAGAGAGGAGGGAGATGGCTACACCTTC. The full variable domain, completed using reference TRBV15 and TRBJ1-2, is DAMVIQNPRYQVTQFGKPVTLSCSQTLNHNVMYWYQQKSSQAPKLLFHYYDKDFNNEADTPDNFQSRRPNTSFCFLDIRSPGLGDTAMYLCATSREEGDGYTFGSGTRLTVV.